The clone carrying this T cell receptor beta chain came up a few times. Its matching antigen is unknown. Sequencing used immunoSEQ multiplex PCR; TCRdb keeps in-frame clones, though not all of them. The sample lists 150,000 or so clones, 75% to 85% seen once, with approximately 7.6% in the top ten. The data are from a study of cytotoxic CD8 clonotypes in ibrutinib-treated CLL. Overall study results and limits: The times at which samples were taken varied between sustained-remission and progressing patients. Among the clonotypes, public ones were uncommon and contracted or held stable on treatment.

V was clipped by 8 bases and J by 2 bases, with 10 bases between them. Germline V gene data show CDR1 as SNHLY and CDR2 as FYNNEI. The CDR3 spans 13 residues. The genes are TRBV2 and TRBJ1-5; D is uncertain. The TCR originated in a human donor with chronic lymphocytic leukemia. The specimen comprised PBMCs, sampled after 36 months of ibrutinib treatment. The CDR3 is CASGSRGNQPQHF. The CDR3 coding sequence is TGTGCCAGCGGCTCAAGAGGCAATCAGCCCCAGCATTTT.